A selection of T cell receptor beta chains follows, all from one sample in a study of cytomegalovirus exposure and HLA in healthy donors. Libraries were prepared by immunoSEQ multiplex PCR; TCRdb keeps only in-frame clonotypes and omits some of them. The sample holds some 120,000 clones, about 78% seen once. The source material was PBMCs. These receptors came from a man in his fifties or sixties in good health and CMV-seronegative. CDR3s include the opening cysteine and the closing phenylalanine or tryptophan. A D gene is named only where the DNA matches it firmly. Clone size is shown for a subset of rows, as once, few, many or a class of expanded clone.

CDR3nt | CDR3aa | abundance | j_gene | d_gene | v_gene
TGTGCCAGCAGTTTATTGGACGGGACAGGGAGCTCTTTT | CASSLLDGTGSSF | . | TRBJ1-4 | TRBD1 | TRBV28
TGTGCCAGTAGTATACACCTAAACAGGGCTGGGGCCAACGTCCTGACTTTC | CASSIHLNRAGANVLTF | . | TRBJ2-6 | . | TRBV19
TGTGCCAGCAGCGACAGGGTTCAAGCTTCCGGGGAGCTGTTTTTT | CASSDRVQASGELFF | . | TRBJ2-2 | . | TRBV9
TGTGCCAGCAGCGTCCGACAGGGACTCAACACCGGGGAGCTGTTTTTT | CASSVRQGLNTGELFF | . | TRBJ2-2 | . | TRBV5-4
TGTGCCAGTAGTATAGGGAGGACTGAAAAACTGCTTTTT | CASSIGRTEKLLF | . | TRBJ1-4 | . | TRBV19
TGCGCCAGCAGCCCTAGCGGGAGGGTCTCCTACAATGAGCAGTTCTTC | CASSPSGRVSYNEQFF | . | TRBJ2-1 | TRBD2 | TRBV4-3
TGCGCCAGCAGCTCACTAGCGGGAGAACACTACGAGCAGTACTTC | CASSSLAGEHYEQYF | . | TRBJ2-7 | TRBD2 | TRBV5-1
TGTGCCAGCAGTTTCCCGACTAGCGGATTTAGCTCCTACAATGAGCAGTTCTTC | CASSFPTSGFSSYNEQFF | . | TRBJ2-1 | TRBD2 | TRBV28
TGCAGCGTTAAATTCGGGACTAGCAGATCCGAGCAGTACTTC | CSVKFGTSRSEQYF | . | TRBJ2-7 | TRBD2 | TRBV29-1
TGCGCCAGCAGCCGGCTAGCGGGAGAGGGGGAGACCCAGTACTTC | CASSRLAGEGETQYF | . | TRBJ2-5 | TRBD2 | TRBV5-1
TGTGCCAGCAGCGTAAACCCGGGACAGGGCCGTAGATCCGGAAACACCATATATTTT | CASSVNPGQGRRSGNTIYF | . | TRBJ1-3 | TRBD1 | TRBV9
TGCAGCGTTTCACAGGGGCCCACTGAAGCTTTCTTT | CSVSQGPTEAFF | few | TRBJ1-1 | TRBD1 | TRBV29-1
TGCGCCAGCAGCGCCGGACTAGCGGGGAGACTAGATGAGCAGTTCTTC | CASSAGLAGRLDEQFF | . | TRBJ2-1 | TRBD2 | TRBV5-1
TGTGCCAGCAGCCAAATGGGACAGGTAACCTACGAGCAGTACTTC | CASSQMGQVTYEQYF | . | TRBJ2-7 | TRBD1 | TRBV14
TGTGCCAGCAGGGCGGGGGGACAGACCTACGAGCAGTACTTC | CASRAGGQTYEQYF | . | TRBJ2-7 | . | TRBV28
TGTGCCAGCAGCGATGGGGGCAGGGCGGCCGGGGAGCTGTTTTTT | CASSDGGRAAGELFF | . | TRBJ2-2 | . | TRBV9
TGTGCCACCAGCAGAGATACTGGGGGCGGTCAGCCCCAGCATTTT | CATSRDTGGGQPQHF | . | TRBJ1-5 | . | TRBV15
TGTGCCAGCATAAGACATAGGGGGACCTACAATGAGCAGTTCTTC | CASIRHRGTYNEQFF | . | TRBJ2-1 | . | TRBV6-6
TGTGCCAGCAGCATCCTAGCGGGAGGCCGGTACGAGCAGTACTTC | CASSILAGGRYEQYF | . | TRBJ2-7 | TRBD2 | TRBV27
TGTGCCAGCAGCCAAACCTCTAGCGGGAGCGCGGATGAGCAGTTCTTC | CASSQTSSGSADEQFF | few | TRBJ2-1 | TRBD2 | TRBV4-2
TGTGCCAGCTCACCGAGTGTCAGGGGTGTATTGGGCGAGCAGTACTTC | CASSPSVRGVLGEQYF | . | TRBJ2-7 | . | TRBV18
TGCAGCGTTGCCTACTCTGGGGCCAACGTCCTGACTTTC | CSVAYSGANVLTF | . | TRBJ2-6 | . | TRBV29-1
TGTGCCAGCAGCCTCCTCAGAAAAGGGACAGGGAGGACTTACGAGCAGTACTTC | CASSLLRKGTGRTYEQYF | . | TRBJ2-7 | . | TRBV21-1
TGTGCCAGCAGCCCTAGCGGAACCGAGCAGTACTTC | CASSPSGTEQYF | . | TRBJ2-7 | TRBD2 | TRBV6-6
TGTGCCAGCAGCTCCCCCGTTCAGCCCCAGCATTTT | CASSSPVQPQHF | few | TRBJ1-5 | . | TRBV28
TGTGCCAGCAGCGGGAGGCCCTCCTACGAGCAGTACTTC | CASSGRPSYEQYF | . | TRBJ2-7 | TRBD2 | TRBV28
TGCGCCAGCAGCCAAGCACTACCTCACTACGAGCAGTACTTC | CASSQALPHYEQYF | . | TRBJ2-7 | . | TRBV4-1
TGCGCCAGCAGCTTGGGGCCGGGACTAGCGGGAGATTACGAGCAGTACTTC | CASSLGPGLAGDYEQYF | . | TRBJ2-7 | TRBD2 | TRBV5-1
TGTGCCTGGAGGACGCCAGGAACCTATGGCTACACCTTC | CAWRTPGTYGYTF | . | TRBJ1-2 | . | TRBV30
TGTGCCATCAGTGCAGGGGGCGATGTTTCTGAAGCTTTCTTT | CAISAGGDVSEAFF | . | TRBJ1-1 | TRBD1 | TRBV10-3
TGTGCCAGCAGCTTGGGCTTAGGGGCGGGGAACCAAGAGACCCAGTACTTC | CASSLGLGAGNQETQYF | . | TRBJ2-5 | . | TRBV5-8
TGCGCCAGCAGCCTCCGAACAGATAATGAGCAGTTCTTC | CASSLRTDNEQFF | . | TRBJ2-1 | . | TRBV5-1
TGTGCCAGCAGCCGGGCGGGGAGCACTGAAGCTTTCTTT | CASSRAGSTEAFF | . | TRBJ1-1 | . | TRBV7-3
TGTGCCAGCAGCGTGACAGGGGCCTACAATGAGCAGTTCTTC | CASSVTGAYNEQFF | . | TRBJ2-1 | TRBD1 | TRBV9
TGTGCCAGCAGCCGACAGGGGGCGATGAGCAATCAGCCCCAGCATTTT | CASSRQGAMSNQPQHF | . | TRBJ1-5 | TRBD1 | TRBV27
TGTGCCTGGAGTACCCAGGGCGGTCAGCCCCAGCATTTT | CAWSTQGGQPQHF | . | TRBJ1-5 | . | TRBV30
TGTGCCAGCAGCGTGTCAGGGGGCCCCCAAGAGACCCAGTACTTC | CASSVSGGPQETQYF | . | TRBJ2-5 | TRBD1 | TRBV9
TGTGCCAGCAGTGAACTCGGGGTTGGGTCCTACGAGCAGTACTTC | CASSELGVGSYEQYF | . | TRBJ2-7 | . | TRBV6-1
TGTGCCAGCAGATCCCCAGCGGGAGCAACCTACAATGAGCAGTTCTTC | CASRSPAGATYNEQFF | few | TRBJ2-1 | TRBD2 | TRBV5-8
TGTGCCAGCTCACCACCTAGTTTAGATACGCAGTATTTT | CASSPPSLDTQYF | few | TRBJ2-3 | . | TRBV18
TGTGCCTGGAGTGCCGCCGAGGACAGGGGCCACCTTGGAAAACTGTTTTTT | CAWSAAEDRGHLGKLFF | . | TRBJ1-4 | TRBD1 | TRBV30
TGCGCCAGCAGTCTGAGATTGGCGGGGCGGGATTACAATGAGCAGTTCTTC | CASSLRLAGRDYNEQFF | . | TRBJ2-1 | . | TRBV23-1
TGTGCCAGCTCTCGTACCGGGACAGGCCAAGAGACCCAGTACTTC | CASSRTGTGQETQYF | . | TRBJ2-5 | TRBD1 | TRBV18
TGTGCCAGCTCGATTATCGGGGAGGTAAACGAAAAACTGTTTTTT | CASSIIGEVNEKLFF | . | TRBJ1-4 | . | TRBV5-5
TGTGCCAGCAGCACCCGGGACAGAATCCAAGAGACCCAGTACTTC | CASSTRDRIQETQYF | . | TRBJ2-5 | TRBD1 | TRBV9
TGTGCCAGCAGCCGCGGACTAGCGGGTTATGGGGCCGGGGAGCTGTTTTTT | CASSRGLAGYGAGELFF | . | TRBJ2-2 | TRBD2 | TRBV5-5
TGTGCCAGCCAAAAGTATCAGGGCAATCAGCCCCAGCATTTT | CASQKYQGNQPQHF | . | TRBJ1-5 | . | TRBV6-5
TGTGCCAGCAGGCAACCGGGACAGGGTTCTTACGAGCAGTACTTC | CASRQPGQGSYEQYF | . | TRBJ2-7 | TRBD1 | TRBV6-5
TGCGCCAGCAGCCAAGATGCAGGGGTGAATTCACCCCTCCACTTT | CASSQDAGVNSPLHF | . | TRBJ1-6 | . | TRBV4-3
TGTGCCAGCAGCCCCCCTCCTCGACTAGCGGGGCACACAGATACGCAGTATTTT | CASSPPPRLAGHTDTQYF | few | TRBJ2-3 | TRBD2 | TRBV7-9
TGTGCCAGCAGTTTCGGGGGGCTAACCTCCTACGAGCAGTACTTC | CASSFGGLTSYEQYF | once | TRBJ2-7 | . | TRBV27
TGTGCCACCAGCAGAGACAGCGGTTACGAGCAGTACTTC | CATSRDSGYEQYF | once | TRBJ2-7 | . | TRBV15
TGTGCCAGCAGCTCAGCGGACAGTAATGAAAAACTGTTTTTT | CASSSADSNEKLFF | few | TRBJ1-4 | . | TRBV5-5
TGTGCCAGCCGGGGGGGAGCGGGGAGCACAGATACGCAGTATTTT | CASRGGAGSTDTQYF | . | TRBJ2-3 | TRBD2 | TRBV27
TGTGCCAGCAGCTCCCAGCGGGAGGGCTCCTACGAGCAGTACTTC | CASSSQREGSYEQYF | . | TRBJ2-7 | TRBD2 | TRBV5-4
TGTGCCAGCAGCCCCCGACCTAACGCGGGGAGCAACACAGATACGCAGTATTTT | CASSPRPNAGSNTDTQYF | . | TRBJ2-3 | . | TRBV7-9
TGCGCCAGCAGCCAAGCGGACAGGGTCCCCTACAATGAGCAGTTCTTC | CASSQADRVPYNEQFF | . | TRBJ2-1 | TRBD1 | TRBV4-1
TGTGCCAGCAGCTTAGGGGTAGGGCCGGGAAGGAGGGGTGAGCAGTTCTTC | CASSLGVGPGRRGEQFF | few | TRBJ2-1 | . | TRBV7-8